This paragraph reports one T cell receptor beta chain. These data belong to a study of T cells in localized non-small cell lung cancer. Here immunoSEQ multiplex PCR was the method, and the copy in TCRdb shows in-frame clones only, minus some. The sample has a few thousand clones; roughly 30% are singletons. From germline, CDR1 is SGHNT and CDR2 YENEEA. Trimming took 5 bases from V and 4 from J; bases not matched to a gene: 8. The CDR3 totals 15 residues. The chain combines TRBV11-3 with TRBJ2-1, with 7 bases matching TRBD1. The receptor was isolated from a man between 40 and 70 years old with stage II squamous cell lung carcinoma. Material: lung tumor tissue, obtained before any cancer treatment. As DNA, the CDR3 is TGTGCCAGCAGCCCCCACAGGGGTCGATACAATGAGCAGTTCTTC. Its protein is CASSPHRGRYNEQFF.